The source of this T cell receptor beta chain is a study of technical replicates of blood from a few donors. Using immunoSEQ multiplex PCR, the repertoire was profiled, and TCRdb retains in-frame clones only, with some absent. The data hold over 85,000 clones, with 90% to 96% observed a single time. CDR1 and CDR2 (germline): MGHDK, SYGVNS. The CDR3 extends over 14 amino acids. The ends lost 6 bases at V and 6 bases at J; junction bases unmatched: 7. Material: T cells isolated from PBMCs. This receptor was obtained from a human donor in good health. This chain connects TRBV25-1 to TRBJ1-1; 10 bases fit TRBD1. CDR3 amino acids: CASRETGGLAEAFF. The CDR3 region has the DNA TGTGCCAGCAGGGAGACAGGGGGCCTCGCTGAAGCTTTCTTT.